This TCR beta chain appears in the sequencing data of a study of T cell responses to AZD1222 COVID-19 vaccine. Study-wide points: Clonal diversity was possibly underestimated, and the donors were mostly white British, with more females. When two AZD1222 doses had been given, Spike-specific TCR breadth and depth rose.

The method was immunoSEQ multiplex PCR; TCRdb's version includes in-frame clones alone and lacks a portion of them. The sample shows tens of thousands of clones, around nine tenths of them seen only once. To note about this clone: The target antigen is unknown.

The TCR was taken from an adult in good health. Sample: peripheral blood, taken on day 0 of AZD1222 vaccination.

The CDR3 sequence is CASSPGQGLYNEQFF. The CDR3 DNA is TGCGCCAGCAGCCCGGGACAGGGTTTGTACAATGAGCAGTTCTTC. The chain links TRBV5-1 to TRBJ2-1; 9 bases line up with TRBD1. The V segment lost 4 bases and the J segment 4 bases; nucleotides outside the gene matches: 6. The CDR3 loop spans 15 amino acids. Germline V CDR1 and CDR2: SGHRS, YFSETQ.